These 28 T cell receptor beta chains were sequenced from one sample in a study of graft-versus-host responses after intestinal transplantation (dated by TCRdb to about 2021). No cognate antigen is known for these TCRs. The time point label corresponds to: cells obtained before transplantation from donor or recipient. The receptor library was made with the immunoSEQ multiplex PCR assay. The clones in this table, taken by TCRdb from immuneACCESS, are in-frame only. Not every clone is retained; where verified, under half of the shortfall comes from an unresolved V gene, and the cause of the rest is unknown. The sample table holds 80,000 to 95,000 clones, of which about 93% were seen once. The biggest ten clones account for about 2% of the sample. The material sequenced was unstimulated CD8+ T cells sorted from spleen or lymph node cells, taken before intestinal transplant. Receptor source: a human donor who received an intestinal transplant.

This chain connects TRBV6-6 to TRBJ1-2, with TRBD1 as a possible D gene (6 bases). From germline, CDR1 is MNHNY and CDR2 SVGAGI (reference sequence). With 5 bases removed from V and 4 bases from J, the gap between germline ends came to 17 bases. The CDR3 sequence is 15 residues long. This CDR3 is CASSPWAGEGYGYTF. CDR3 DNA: TGTGCCAGCAGTCCCTGGGCAGGGGAGGGCTATGGCTACACCTTC.

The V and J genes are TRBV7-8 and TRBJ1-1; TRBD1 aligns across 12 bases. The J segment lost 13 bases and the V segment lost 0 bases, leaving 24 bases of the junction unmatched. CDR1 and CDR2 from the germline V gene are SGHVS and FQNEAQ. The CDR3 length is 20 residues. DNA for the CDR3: TGTGCCAGCAGCTTAGCGGGGGGGACAGGGGGCGAGTCTGTGGGAGTGGGCGGTTTCTTT. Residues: CASSLAGGTGGESVGVGGFF.

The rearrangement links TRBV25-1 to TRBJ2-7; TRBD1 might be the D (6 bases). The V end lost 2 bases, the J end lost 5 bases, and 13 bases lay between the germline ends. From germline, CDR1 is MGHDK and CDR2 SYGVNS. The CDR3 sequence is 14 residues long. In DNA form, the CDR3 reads TGTGCCAGCAGTGAAGGCAGGGGTGGCAACGAGCAGTACTTC. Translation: CASSEGRGGNEQYF.

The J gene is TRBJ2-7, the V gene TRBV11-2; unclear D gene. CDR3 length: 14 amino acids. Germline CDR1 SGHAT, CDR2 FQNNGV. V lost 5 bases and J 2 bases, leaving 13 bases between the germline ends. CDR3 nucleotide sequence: TGTGCCAGCAGCCTATCGTCTGTGACCTACGAGCAGTACTTC. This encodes CASSLSSVTYEQYF.

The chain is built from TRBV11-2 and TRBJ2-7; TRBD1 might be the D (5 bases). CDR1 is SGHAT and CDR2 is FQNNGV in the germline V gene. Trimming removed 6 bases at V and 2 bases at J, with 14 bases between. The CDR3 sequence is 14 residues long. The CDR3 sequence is CASSTQGGPYEQYF. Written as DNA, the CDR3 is TGTGCCAGCAGTACTCAGGGTGGCCCCTACGAGCAGTACTTC.

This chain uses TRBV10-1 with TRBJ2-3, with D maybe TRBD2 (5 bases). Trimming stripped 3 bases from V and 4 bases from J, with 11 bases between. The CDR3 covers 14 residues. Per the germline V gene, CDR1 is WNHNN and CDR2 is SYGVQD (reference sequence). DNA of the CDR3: TGCGCCAGCAGTGATAGAGCGGCCCCAGATACGCAGTATTTT. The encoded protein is CASSDRAAPDTQYF.

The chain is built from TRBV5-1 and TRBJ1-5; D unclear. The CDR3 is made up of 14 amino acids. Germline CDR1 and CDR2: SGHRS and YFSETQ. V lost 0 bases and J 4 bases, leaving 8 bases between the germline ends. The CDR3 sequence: CASSLGPDNQPQHF. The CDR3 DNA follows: TGCGCCAGCAGCTTGGGGCCCGATAATCAGCCCCAGCATTTT.

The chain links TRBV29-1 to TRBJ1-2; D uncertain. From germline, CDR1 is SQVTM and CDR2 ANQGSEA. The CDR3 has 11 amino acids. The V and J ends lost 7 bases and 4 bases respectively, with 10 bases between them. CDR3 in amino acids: CSAEGGYGYTF. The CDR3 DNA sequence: TGCAGCGCCGAAGGCGGCTATGGCTACACCTTC.

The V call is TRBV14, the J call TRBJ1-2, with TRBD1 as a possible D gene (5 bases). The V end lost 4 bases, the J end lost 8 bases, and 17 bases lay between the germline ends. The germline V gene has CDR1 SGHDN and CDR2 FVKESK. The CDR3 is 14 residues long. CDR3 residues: CASSPAPAGLGYTF. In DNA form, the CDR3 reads TGTGCCAGCAGCCCCGCTCCGGCAGGGCTGGGCTACACCTTC.

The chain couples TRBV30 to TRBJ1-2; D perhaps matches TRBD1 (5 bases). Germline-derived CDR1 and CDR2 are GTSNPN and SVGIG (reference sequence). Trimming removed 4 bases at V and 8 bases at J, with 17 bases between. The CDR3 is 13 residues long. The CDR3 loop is CAWTPDEWGGYTF. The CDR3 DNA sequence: TGTGCCTGGACCCCGGACGAATGGGGCGGCTACACCTTC.

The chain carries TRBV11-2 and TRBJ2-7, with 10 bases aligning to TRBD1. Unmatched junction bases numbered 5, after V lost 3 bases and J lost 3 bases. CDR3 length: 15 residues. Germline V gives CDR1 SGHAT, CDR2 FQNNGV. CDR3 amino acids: CASSFGTGANYEQYF. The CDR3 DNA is TGTGCCAGCAGCTTCGGGACAGGGGCTAACTACGAGCAGTACTTC.

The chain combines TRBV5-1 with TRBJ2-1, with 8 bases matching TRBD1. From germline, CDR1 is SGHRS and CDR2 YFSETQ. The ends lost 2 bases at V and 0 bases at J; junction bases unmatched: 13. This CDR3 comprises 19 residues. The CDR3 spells CASSFVGQVRFGSYNEQFF. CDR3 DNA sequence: TGCGCCAGCAGCTTTGTGGGACAGGTTAGGTTCGGCTCCTACAATGAGCAGTTCTTC. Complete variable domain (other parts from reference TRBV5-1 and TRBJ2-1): KAGVTQTPRYLIKTRGQQVTLSCSPISGHRSVSWYQQTPGQGLQFLFEYFSETQRNKGNFPGRFSGRQFSNSRSEMNVSTLELGDSALYLCASSFVGQVRFGSYNEQFFGPGTRLTVL.

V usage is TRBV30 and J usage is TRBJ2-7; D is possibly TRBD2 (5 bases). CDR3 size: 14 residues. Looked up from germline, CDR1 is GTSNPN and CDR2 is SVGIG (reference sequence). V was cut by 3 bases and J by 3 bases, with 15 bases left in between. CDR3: CAWRDRRRVYEQYF. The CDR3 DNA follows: TGTGCCTGGAGGGATCGGAGGAGAGTCTACGAGCAGTACTTC.

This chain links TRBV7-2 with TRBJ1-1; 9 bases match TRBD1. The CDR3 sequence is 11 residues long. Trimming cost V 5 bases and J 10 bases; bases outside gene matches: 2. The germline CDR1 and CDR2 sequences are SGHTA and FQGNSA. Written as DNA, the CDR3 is TGTGCCAGCAGCGCGGACAGGGGAGCTTTCTTT. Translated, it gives CASSADRGAFF.

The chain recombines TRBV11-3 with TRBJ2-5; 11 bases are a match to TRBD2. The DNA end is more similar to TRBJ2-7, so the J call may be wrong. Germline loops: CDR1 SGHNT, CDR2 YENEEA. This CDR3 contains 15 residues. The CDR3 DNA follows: TGTGCCAGCAGCTTAGAGGGGACTAGCGGTTACGAGCAGTACTTC. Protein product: CASSLEGTSGYEQYF.

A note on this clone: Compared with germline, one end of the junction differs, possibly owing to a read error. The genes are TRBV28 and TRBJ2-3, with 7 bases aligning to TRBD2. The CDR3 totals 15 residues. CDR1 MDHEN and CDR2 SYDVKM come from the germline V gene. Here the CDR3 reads CASRLVSSGTDTQYF. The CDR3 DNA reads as TGTGCCAGCCGTTTGGTATCTAGCGGTACAGATACGCAGTATTTT.

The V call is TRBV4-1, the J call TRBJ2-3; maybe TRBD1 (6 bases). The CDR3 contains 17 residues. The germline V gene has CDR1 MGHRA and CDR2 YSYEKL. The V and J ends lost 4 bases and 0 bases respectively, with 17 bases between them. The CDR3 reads CASSPSPGATSTDTQYF. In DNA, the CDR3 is TGCGCCAGCAGCCCCTCGCCAGGGGCGACTAGCACAGATACGCAGTATTTT.

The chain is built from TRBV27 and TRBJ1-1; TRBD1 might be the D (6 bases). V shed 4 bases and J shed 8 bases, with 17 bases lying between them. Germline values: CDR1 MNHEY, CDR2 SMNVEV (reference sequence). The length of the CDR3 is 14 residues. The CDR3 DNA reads TGTGCCAGCAGTTCACATACAATCAGGGGCGAAGCTTTCTTT. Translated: CASSSHTIRGEAFF.

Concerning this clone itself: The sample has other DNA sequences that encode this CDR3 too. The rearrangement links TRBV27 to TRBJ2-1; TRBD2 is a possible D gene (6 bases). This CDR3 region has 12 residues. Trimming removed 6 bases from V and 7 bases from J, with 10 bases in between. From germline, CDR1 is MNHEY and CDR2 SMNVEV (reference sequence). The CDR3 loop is CASSLGGNEQFF. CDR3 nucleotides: TGTGCCAGCAGCCTCGGGGGAAATGAGCAGTTCTTC.

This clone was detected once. CDR3 sequence reads: CASSPRTVNYGYTF. The DNA for the CDR3 is TGTGCCAGCAGTCCTAGGACAGTAAACTATGGCTACACCTTC. The V and J genes are TRBV27 and TRBJ1-2, with a tentative D call TRBD1 (6 bases). CDR1 is MNHEY, CDR2 SMNVEV, per germline (reference sequence). V lost 5 bases, J lost 2 bases, and 12 bases lay in between. The CDR3 contains 14 residues.

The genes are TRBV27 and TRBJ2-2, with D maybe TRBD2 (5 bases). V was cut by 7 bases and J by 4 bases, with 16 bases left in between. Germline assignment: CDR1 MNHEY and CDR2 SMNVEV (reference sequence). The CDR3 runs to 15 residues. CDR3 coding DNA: TGTGCCAGCACGTTACGAGAGGGCGGCACCGGGGAGCTGTTTTTT. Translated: CASTLREGGTGELFF.

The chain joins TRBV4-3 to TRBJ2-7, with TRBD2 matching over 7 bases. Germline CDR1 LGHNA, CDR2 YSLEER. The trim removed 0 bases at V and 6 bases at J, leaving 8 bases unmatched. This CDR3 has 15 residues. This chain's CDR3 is CASSQDRQGLSEQYF. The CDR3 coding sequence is TGCGCCAGCAGCCAAGATAGGCAGGGACTAAGCGAGCAGTACTTC.

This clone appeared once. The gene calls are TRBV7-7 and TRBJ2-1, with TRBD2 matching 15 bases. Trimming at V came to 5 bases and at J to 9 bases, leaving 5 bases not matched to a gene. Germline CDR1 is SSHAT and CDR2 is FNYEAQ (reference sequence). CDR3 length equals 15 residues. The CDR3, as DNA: TGTGCCAGCAGCCCCGGGACTAGCGGGGGGAGTGAGCAGTTCTTC. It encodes CASSPGTSGGSEQFF.

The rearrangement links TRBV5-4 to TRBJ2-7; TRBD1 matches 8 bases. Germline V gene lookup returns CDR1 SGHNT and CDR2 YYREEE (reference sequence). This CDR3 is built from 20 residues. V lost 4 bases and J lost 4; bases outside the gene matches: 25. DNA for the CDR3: TGTGCCAGCAGCCACGCGGGAAGGACAGGGTTCGGACACCTTTGTTACGAGCAGTACTTC. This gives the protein CASSHAGRTGFGHLCYEQYF.

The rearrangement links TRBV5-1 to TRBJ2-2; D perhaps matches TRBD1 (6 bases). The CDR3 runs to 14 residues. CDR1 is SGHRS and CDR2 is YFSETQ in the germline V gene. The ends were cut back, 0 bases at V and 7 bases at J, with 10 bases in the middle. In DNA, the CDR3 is TGCGCCAGCAGCTTGGACAGGGTCAACGGGGAGCTGTTTTTT. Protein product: CASSLDRVNGELFF.

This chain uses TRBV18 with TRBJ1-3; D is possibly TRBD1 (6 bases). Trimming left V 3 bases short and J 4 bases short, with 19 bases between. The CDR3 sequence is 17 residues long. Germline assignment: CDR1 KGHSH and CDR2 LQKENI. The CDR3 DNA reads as TGTGCCAGCTCACCCGCAGGGGAACTAATCGAAGGAAACACCATATATTTT. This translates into CASSPAGELIEGNTIYF.

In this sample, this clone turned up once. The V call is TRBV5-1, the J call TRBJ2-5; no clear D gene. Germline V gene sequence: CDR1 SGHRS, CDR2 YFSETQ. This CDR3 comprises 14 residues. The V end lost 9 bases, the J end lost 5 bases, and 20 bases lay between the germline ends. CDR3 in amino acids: CANPFPGAWETQYF. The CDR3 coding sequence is TGCGCCAACCCCTTCCCTGGTGCGTGGGAGACCCAGTACTTC.

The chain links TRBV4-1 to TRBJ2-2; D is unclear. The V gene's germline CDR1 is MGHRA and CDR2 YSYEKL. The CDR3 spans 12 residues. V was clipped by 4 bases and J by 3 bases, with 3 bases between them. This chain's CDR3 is CASSPDTGELFF. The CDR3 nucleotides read TGCGCCAGCAGCCCGGACACCGGGGAGCTGTTTTTT.